The 2 T cell receptor beta chains listed next were all sequenced from one sample in a study of blood T cell repertoires in COVID-19. Profiled with immunoSEQ multiplex PCR; TCRdb holds only in-frame clones, not every one. The table includes about 480,000 clones, nearly 90% detected once. The material sequenced was PBMCs or T cells enriched from blood (not recorded which). The receptor set was obtained from a woman between 18 and 29 years old with acute COVID-19.

V usage is TRBV11-2 and J usage is TRBJ1-5; possible D gene TRBD1, 6 bases. The length of the CDR3 is 14 residues. Germline lookup yields CDR1 SGHAT and CDR2 FQNNGV. Trimming took off 5 bases at V and 6 bases at J, with 14 bases between the two ends. CDR3 in amino acids: CASSHTGIGQPQHF. In DNA, the CDR3 is TGTGCCAGCAGCCATACAGGGATAGGTCAGCCCCAGCATTTT.

The V call is TRBV5-5, the J call TRBJ1-5, with 9 positions matching TRBD1. After removal of 4 bases from V and 6 bases from J, the junction contained 8 bases not matched to a gene. CDR1 and CDR2 from the germline V gene are SGHKS and YYEKEE (reference sequence). The CDR3 has 15 amino acids. CDR3: CASSTGQGMGQPQHF. The DNA of the CDR3 is TGTGCCAGCAGCACCGGACAGGGGATGGGTCAGCCCCAGCATTTT.